This is a list of T cell receptor beta chains from one sample in a study of blood T cells in healthy people across ages. TCRdb passed the 5' RACE reads through MiXCR, listing each CDR3 protein once. The sample contains 600,000 or so distinct CDR3 sequences, approximately 30% of which appear only once. The sequencing input was blood. Source of these receptors: a woman of 80 years or more in good health. CDR3s include the opening cysteine and the closing phenylalanine or tryptophan. Each record gives: J gene, D gene, clone size, V gene, CDR3 DNA, CDR3 protein. D genes are given only for firm matches. Size is stated for part of the rows, as once, few or many counts, or as a class when the clone is expanded.

TRBJ2-3,-,many,TRBV7-9,TGTGCCAGCAGCTTGCGGACCGCCGGAGATACGCAGTATTTT,CASSLRTAGDTQYF
TRBJ1-2,-,-,TRBV2,TGTGCCGGCAGTGAACAGGCCCACTATGGCTACACCTTC,CAGSEQAHYGYTF
TRBJ2-2,-,once,TRBV28,TGTGCCAGCAGTCCCCCGGGCGGGGAGCTGTTTTTT,CASSPPGGELFF
TRBJ2-2,-,-,TRBV7-2,TGTGCCAGCAGGGGGACGGAAGCGAACACCGAGGAGCTGTTTTTT,CASRGTEANTEELFF
TRBJ1-5,-,few,TRBV7-9,TGTGCCAGCAGCCGAGGGGAATTTAGCAATCAGCCCCAGCATTTT,CASSRGEFSNQPQHF
TRBJ1-3,TRBD1,-,TRBV6-6,TGTGCCACTCCGGACAGGGCTGGAAACACCATATATTTT,CATPDRAGNTIYF
TRBJ2-7,TRBD1,many,TRBV9,TGTGCCAGCAGCCTAGATCCCGGGACAGGGGTAAACTACGAGCAGTACTTC,CASSLDPGTGVNYEQYF
TRBJ1-4,TRBD1,-,TRBV2,TGTGCCAGCAGTTCCGACAGGGGTGGTAATGAAAAACTGTTTTTT,CASSSDRGGNEKLFF
TRBJ2-3,-,few,TRBV3-1,TGTGCCCGCAGCCAAGGCGGGGGCACAGATACGCAGTATTTT,CARSQGGGTDTQYF
TRBJ2-3,-,many,TRBV5-1,TGCGCCAGCAGTAAGAGTCCCATTAGCACAGATACGCAGTATTTT,CASSKSPISTDTQYF
TRBJ2-5,TRBD1,-,TRBV20-1,TGCAGTGCTAGCACCGGACAGGTGGTTCAAGAGACCCAGTACTTC,CSASTGQVVQETQYF
TRBJ2-1,-,-,TRBV15,TGTACCACCAGCAGAGATCTAGGGGTCGAGCAGTTCTTC,CTTSRDLGVEQFF
TRBJ2-5,-,-,TRBV12-3/TRBV12-4,TGTGCCAGCACCCATTTTACCGGTTCACCTCAAGAGACCCAGTACTTC,CASTHFTGSPQETQYF
TRBJ2-5,-,many,TRBV7-8,TGTGCCGGGAGATTCGGCGGCCAAGAGACCCAGTACTTC,CAGRFGGQETQYF
TRBJ1-2,-,large,TRBV14,TGTGCCAGCAGCCAGGACCGGAGAGGCTACACCTTC,CASSQDRRGYTF
TRBJ1-6,TRBD1,-,TRBV3-1,TGTGCCAGCAGCCAAGATACAGGGGGCGTTGGTTCACCCCTCCACTTT,CASSQDTGGVGSPLHF
TRBJ2-4,TRBD1,many,TRBV3-1,TGTGCCAGCACCCCGGGGACAGGCAAAAACATTCAGTACTTC,CASTPGTGKNIQYF
TRBJ1-5,-,once,TRBV5-6,TGTGCCAGCAGCTTGATGGATAGGGGCAATCAGCCCCAGCATTTT,CASSLMDRGNQPQHF
TRBJ2-5,TRBD2,few,TRBV15,TGTGCCATAGGCGCGGGGGATTGGGAGACCCAGTACTTC,CAIGAGDWETQYF
TRBJ1-2,-,many,TRBV10-3,TGTGCCATCAGTATCCCCCCGGGGCAGTCTTCTAACTATGGCTACACCTTC,CAISIPPGQSSNYGYTF
TRBJ1-2,-,-,TRBV11-2,TGTGCCGGCCGGAGACCGGGGGGCAGTGGCTACATCTTC,CAGRRPGGSGYIF
TRBJ2-1,-,few,TRBV18,TGTACCAGCTCACCACTAAATGCGGGGATCCTGGAGCAGTTCTTC,CTSSPLNAGILEQFF